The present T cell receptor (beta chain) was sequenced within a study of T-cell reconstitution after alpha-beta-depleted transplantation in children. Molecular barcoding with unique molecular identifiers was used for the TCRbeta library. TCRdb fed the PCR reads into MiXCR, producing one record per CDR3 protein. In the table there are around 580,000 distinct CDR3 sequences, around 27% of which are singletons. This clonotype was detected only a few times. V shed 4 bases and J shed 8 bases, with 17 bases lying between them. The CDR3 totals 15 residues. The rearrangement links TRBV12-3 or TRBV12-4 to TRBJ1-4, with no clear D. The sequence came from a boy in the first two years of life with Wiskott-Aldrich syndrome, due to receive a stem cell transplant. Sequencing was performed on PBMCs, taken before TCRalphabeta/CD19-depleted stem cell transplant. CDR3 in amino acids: CASSSEMSGWEKLFF. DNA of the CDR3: TGTGCCAGCAGTTCCGAGATGTCCGGCTGGGAAAAACTGTTTTTT.